A single sample gave rise to the 6 T cell receptor beta chains below, sequenced in a study of PD-1 blockade in classical Hodgkin lymphoma. Regarding time point: cycle 4 day 1 (C4D1), after less than seven weeks of nivolumab. In every patient, relapse followed autologous stem cell transplantation, while exposure to brentuximab vedotin differed. Produced via immunoSEQ multiplex PCR; TCRdb's table is partial and in-frame only. The sample lists roughly 64,000 clones, around nine tenths occurring once. The sample was peripheral blood mononuclear cells (PBMCs), taken before the fourth cycle of nivolumab. These receptors originate from a human donor with classical Hodgkin lymphoma.

This clone has only one observation. The V call is TRBV19, the J call TRBJ2-2, with D perhaps matching TRBD2 (6 bases). The germline V gene encodes CDR1 LNHDA and CDR2 SQIVND (reference sequence). Trimming took 4 bases from V and 2 from J, leaving 20 bases between them. The CDR3 contains 18 residues. The CDR3 here is CASSTRPDWRGNTGELFF. The CDR3 bases are TGTGCCAGTAGTACCCGGCCCGACTGGCGGGGAAACACCGGGGAGCTGTTTTTT. Full variable domain (rest looked up from reference TRBV19 and TRBJ2-2): DGGITQSPKYLFRKEGQNVTLSCEQNLNHDAMYWYRQDPGQGLRLIYYSQIVNDFQKGDIAEGYSVSREKKESFPLTVTSAQKNPTAFYLCASSTRPDWRGNTGELFFGEGSRLTVL.

This sequence joins TRBV7-6 and TRBJ2-5; D uncertain. Germline V CDR1 and CDR2: SGHVS, FNYEAQ. The CDR3 loop spans 12 amino acids. The V end lost 0 bases, the J end lost 5 bases, and 4 bases lay between the germline ends. CDR3 protein: CASSLAAETQYF. CDR3 nucleotides: TGTGCCAGCAGCTTAGCGGCGGAGACCCAGTACTTC.

V is TRBV19 and J is TRBJ2-5, with a tentative D call TRBD1 (6 bases). Germline V gives CDR1 LNHDA, CDR2 SQIVND (reference sequence). V lost 11 bases, J lost 4 bases, and 17 bases lay in between. The CDR3 runs to 13 residues. The CDR3 nucleotides are TGTGCCGTCTCCTCCCAGGGGATAGAGACCCAGTACTTC. It is translated as CAVSSQGIETQYF.

The chain recombines TRBV5-6 with TRBJ2-7; TRBD1 matches 8 bases. The V gene's germline CDR1 is SGHDT and CDR2 YYEEEE. The CDR3 runs 18 residues. Germline trimming cut 3 bases from V and 3 bases from J; bases unmatched to any gene: 17. In DNA, the CDR3 is TGTGCCAGCAGCTCCGCCCCCCTGACAGGGGCACTCATCTACGAGCAGTACTTC. This codes for CASSSAPLTGALIYEQYF. Based on the CDR3 plus reference TRBV5-6 and TRBJ2-7, the full variable domain is DAGVTQSPTHLIKTRGQQVTLRCSPKSGHDTVSWYQQALGQGPQFIFQYYEEEERQRGNFPDRFSGHQFPNYSSELNVNALLLGDSALYLCASSSAPLTGALIYEQYFGPGTRLTVT.

This chain uses TRBV18 with TRBJ1-6; 8 positions match TRBD1. The junction had 11 bases not matched to a gene; V was cut back by 3 bases and J by 7 bases. Germline assignment: CDR1 KGHSH and CDR2 LQKENI. The CDR3 runs 17 residues. CDR3 bases: TGTGCCAGCTCACCCCGACAGGGACGGACAGGGAATTCACCCCTCCACTTT. The encoded protein is CASSPRQGRTGNSPLHF.

The chain recombines TRBV6-6 with TRBJ1-5, with D possibly TRBD1 on 5 matching bases. CDR1 is MNHNY and CDR2 is SVGAGI in the germline V gene (reference sequence). Trimming stripped 4 bases from V and 5 bases from J, with 12 bases between. This CDR3 contains 14 residues. CDR3 region: CASSLKTDHQPQHF. The DNA of the CDR3 is TGTGCCAGCAGTTTAAAGACAGATCATCAGCCCCAGCATTTT.